The sequence of this TCR beta chain was determined in a study of blood T cells in healthy people across ages. Using a J-beta primer mix together with a sample-barcoded 5' primer, a second PCR was run for roughly 6 to 11 cycles. TCRdb used MiXCR to reprocess the 5' RACE reads, holding one entry per CDR3 protein. There are 600,000 to 850,000 distinct CDR3 sequences in the sample; 40% to 45% occur only once, and less than 25% lies in the top ten. This clonotype occurred many times. At one end, the junction sequence differs from germline, possibly due to a read error. The CDR3 has 17 amino acids. CDR1 and CDR2 from the germline V gene are MNHEY and SVGEGT.

V gene TRBV6-2 or TRBV6-3 combines with J gene TRBJ2-1, with TRBD2 matching over 8 bases. Sequenced input: blood. The receptor was isolated from a woman aged 60 to 75 in good health. CDR3 coding DNA: TGTGCCAGCAGTCACTCCCGGGGGGGTTTCTCCTACAATGAGCAGTTCTTC. Its protein is CASSHSRGGFSYNEQFF.